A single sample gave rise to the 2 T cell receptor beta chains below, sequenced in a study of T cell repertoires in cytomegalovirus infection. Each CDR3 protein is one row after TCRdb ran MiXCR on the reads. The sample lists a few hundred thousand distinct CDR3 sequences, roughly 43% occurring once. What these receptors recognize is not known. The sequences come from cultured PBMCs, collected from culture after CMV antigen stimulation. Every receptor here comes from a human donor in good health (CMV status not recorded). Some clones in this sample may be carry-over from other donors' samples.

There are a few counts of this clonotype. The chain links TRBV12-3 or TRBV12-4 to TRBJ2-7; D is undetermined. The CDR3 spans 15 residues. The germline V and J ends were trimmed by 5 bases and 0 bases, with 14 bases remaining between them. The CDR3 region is CASSPTGRSSYEQYF. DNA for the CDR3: TGTGCCAGCAGTCCCACGGGTCGGAGCTCCTACGAGCAGTACTTC.

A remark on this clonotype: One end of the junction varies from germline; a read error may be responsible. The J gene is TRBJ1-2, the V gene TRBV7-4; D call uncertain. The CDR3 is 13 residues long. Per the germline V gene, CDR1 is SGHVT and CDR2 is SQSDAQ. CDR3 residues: CASSFGSAYGNTF. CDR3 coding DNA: TGTGCCAGCAGCTTTGGGAGCGCCTATGGCAACACCTTC.